This T cell receptor (beta chain) was sequenced in a study of blood T cell repertoires in COVID-19. Study-wide context: Samples representing acute and convalescent COVID-19 were sourced from the United States, Italy and Spain. T cells, B-cell-depleted T cells, or PBMCs provided the cDNA or gDNA that served as material.

Source study methods: From reference gene primer amplification, estimates of nucleated cell counts were derived. The data were produced by immunoSEQ multiplex PCR, yet TCRdb's version contains in-frame clones alone and is incomplete. Clonal size and the V and J genes are those of that table, whereas D and trimming came from the DNA. There are about 49,000 clones in the sample; more than 85% occur only once, and about 5% lies in the top ten. Germline assignment: CDR1 MNHEY and CDR2 SVGEGT. The CDR3 runs to 16 residues. V gave up 0 bases and J gave up 7 bases, with 16 bases separating them. The chain carries TRBV6-2 or TRBV6-3 and TRBJ1-3; D unresolved. The material sequenced was peripheral blood. This TCR was recovered from a man aged 35 to 55 with active COVID-19. The CDR3 here is CASSYSFDRTANTIYF. CDR3 coding DNA: TGTGCCAGCAGTTACTCGTTTGACCGGACTGCCAACACCATATATTTT.